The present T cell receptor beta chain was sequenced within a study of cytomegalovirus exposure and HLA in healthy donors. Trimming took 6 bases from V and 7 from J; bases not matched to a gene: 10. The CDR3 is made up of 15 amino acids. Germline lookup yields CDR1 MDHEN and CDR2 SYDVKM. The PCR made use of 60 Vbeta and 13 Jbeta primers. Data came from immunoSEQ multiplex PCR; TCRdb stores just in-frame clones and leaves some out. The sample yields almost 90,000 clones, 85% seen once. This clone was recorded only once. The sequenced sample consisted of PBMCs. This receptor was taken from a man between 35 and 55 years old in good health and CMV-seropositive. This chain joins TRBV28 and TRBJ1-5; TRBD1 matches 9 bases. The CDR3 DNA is TGTGCCAGCAGCCCCCGGGACAGGGATACCCAGCCCCAGCATTTT. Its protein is CASSPRDRDTQPQHF.